Sequencing of this T cell receptor (beta chain) was carried out in a study of blood T cell repertoires in COVID-19. As for the study in general: Samples of COVID-19 (acute and convalescent) were obtained from the United States, Italy and Spain. PBMCs, B-cell-depleted T cells, or T cells were the source of the cDNA or gDNA that made up the material.

This clone was seen a single time. As processed by the authors: Using reference gene primer amplification, nucleated cell counts were estimated. Clones were sequenced by immunoSEQ multiplex PCR, and TCRdb holds only the in-frame ones, with some missing. The D gene and trimming were derived from the DNA, and the V and J assignments and clone size from that table. Of around 70,000 clones in the sample, 80% to 90% were seen once. V lost 0 bases and J lost 0, with 10 bases in between. The germline V gene has CDR1 SGHRS and CDR2 YFSETQ. CDR3 length: 16 amino acids. V and J are TRBV5-1 and TRBJ1-3; D unresolved. The sample comprised peripheral blood. The sequence came from a man in his sixties with acute or convalescent COVID-19. CDR3 DNA sequence: TGCGCCAGCAGCTTGGGTGTGGGCCACTCTGGAAACACCATATATTTT. Translated: CASSLGVGHSGNTIYF.